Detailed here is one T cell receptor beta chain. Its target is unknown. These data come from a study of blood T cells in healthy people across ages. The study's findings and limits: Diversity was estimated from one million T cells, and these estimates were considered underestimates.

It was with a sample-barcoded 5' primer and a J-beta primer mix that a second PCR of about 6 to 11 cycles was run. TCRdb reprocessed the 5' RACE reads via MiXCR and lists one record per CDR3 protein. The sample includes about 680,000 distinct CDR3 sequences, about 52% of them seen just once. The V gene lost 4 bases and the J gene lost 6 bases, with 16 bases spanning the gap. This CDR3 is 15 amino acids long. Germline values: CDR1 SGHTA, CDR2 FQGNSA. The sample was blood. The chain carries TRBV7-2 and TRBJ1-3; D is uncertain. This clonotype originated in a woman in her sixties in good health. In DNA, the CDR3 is TGTGCCAGCAGCTCTCAATCGGACCGGGCAAACACCATATATTTT. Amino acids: CASSSQSDRANTIYF.